This T cell receptor (beta chain) was captured by sequencing in a study of radiation and T cells in renal cell carcinoma. This clone was picked up one time. What it binds is not known. There are 14 residues in the CDR3. V was shortened by 6 bases and J by 9 bases, with 18 bases between the two germline ends. The germline V gene has CDR1 LNHDA and CDR2 SQIVND (reference sequence). Using immunoSEQ multiplex PCR, the repertoire was profiled, and TCRdb retains in-frame clones only, with some absent. The data show about 120,000 clones, around four fifths seen once. Whole-study results and caveats: From baseline, blood top tumor clonotypes peaked at 2 weeks post-radiation.

As for time point: blood 2 weeks post-SBRT. Treatment given: 15 Gy SBRT to primary tumor, nephrectomy 4 weeks later. Clear cell pathology was present in this patient's renal cell carcinoma. This clonotype was obtained from a woman aged 60-70 years with renal cell carcinoma. V usage is TRBV19 and J usage is TRBJ1-5; no clear D gene. The material sequenced was blood, taken from a patient whose treatment included radiotherapy and nephrectomy. For the CDR3, the DNA is TGTGCCAGTAGAGTCTCGGCAGACGCCGCGCCCCAGCATTTT. Translating it yields CASRVSADAAPQHF.